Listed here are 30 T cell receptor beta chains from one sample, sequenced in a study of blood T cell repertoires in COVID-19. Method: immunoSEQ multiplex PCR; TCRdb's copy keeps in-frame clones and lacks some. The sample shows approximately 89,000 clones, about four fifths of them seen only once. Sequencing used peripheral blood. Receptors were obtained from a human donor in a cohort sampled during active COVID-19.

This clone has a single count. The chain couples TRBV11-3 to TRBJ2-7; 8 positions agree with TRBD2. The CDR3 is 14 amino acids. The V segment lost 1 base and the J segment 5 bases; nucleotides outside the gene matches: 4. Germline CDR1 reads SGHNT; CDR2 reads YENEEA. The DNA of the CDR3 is TGTGCCAGCAGCTTAGGTGCAGCGGGAGACGAGCAGTACTTC. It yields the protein CASSLGAAGDEQYF.

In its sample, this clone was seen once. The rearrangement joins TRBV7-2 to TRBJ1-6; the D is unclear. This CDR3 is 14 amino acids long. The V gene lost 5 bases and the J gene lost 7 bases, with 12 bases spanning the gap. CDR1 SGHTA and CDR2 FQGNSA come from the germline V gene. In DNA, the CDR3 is TGTGCCAGCAGCCCGGTATGGTTAAATTCACCCCTCCACTTT. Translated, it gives CASSPVWLNSPLHF. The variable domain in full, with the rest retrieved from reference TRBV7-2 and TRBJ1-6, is GAGVSQSPSNKVTEKGKDVELRCDPISGHTALYWYRQSLGQGLEFLIYFQGNSAPDKSGLPSDRFSAERTGGSVSTLTIQRTQQEDSAVYLCASSPVWLNSPLHFGNGTRLTVT.

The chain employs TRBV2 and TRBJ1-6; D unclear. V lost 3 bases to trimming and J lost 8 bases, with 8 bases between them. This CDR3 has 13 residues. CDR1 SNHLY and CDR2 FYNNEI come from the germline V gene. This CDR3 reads CASSDARDSPLHF. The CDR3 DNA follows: TGTGCCAGCAGTGACGCCCGGGATTCACCCCTCCACTTT.

This CDR3 reads CASSRTSEETQYF. The CDR3 DNA follows: TGTGCCAGCAGCCGCACTAGCGAAGAGACCCAGTACTTC. The chain uses TRBV9 and TRBJ2-5; TRBD2 matches 7 bases. The length of the CDR3 is 13 residues. Germline V gene data show CDR1 as SGDLS and CDR2 as YYNGEE. V lost 4 bases to trimming and J lost 3 bases; unmatched junction nucleotides: 3.

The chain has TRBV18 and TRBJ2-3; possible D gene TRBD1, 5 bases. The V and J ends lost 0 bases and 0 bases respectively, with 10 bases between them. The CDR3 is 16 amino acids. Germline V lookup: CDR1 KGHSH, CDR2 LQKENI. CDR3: CASSPPNRKSTDTQYF. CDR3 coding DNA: TGTGCCAGCTCACCACCGAACAGGAAAAGCACAGATACGCAGTATTTT.

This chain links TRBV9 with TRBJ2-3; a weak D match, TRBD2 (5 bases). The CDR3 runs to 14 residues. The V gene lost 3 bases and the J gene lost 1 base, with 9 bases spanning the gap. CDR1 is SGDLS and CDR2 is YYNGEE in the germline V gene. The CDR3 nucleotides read TGTGCCAGCAGCGGCCTAGCAGGCACAGATACGCAGTATTTT. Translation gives CASSGLAGTDTQYF.

The DNA of the CDR3 is TGTGCCAGCAGTCTAGGGGGGGGGTACTCTTCCTACGAGCAGTACTTC. It specifies CASSLGGGYSSYEQYF. V and J are TRBV2 and TRBJ2-7; tentative D call: TRBD2 (7 bases). In germline, CDR1 is SNHLY, CDR2 FYNNEI. V lost 5 bases, J lost 1 base, and 18 bases lay in between. The CDR3 is made up of 16 amino acids.

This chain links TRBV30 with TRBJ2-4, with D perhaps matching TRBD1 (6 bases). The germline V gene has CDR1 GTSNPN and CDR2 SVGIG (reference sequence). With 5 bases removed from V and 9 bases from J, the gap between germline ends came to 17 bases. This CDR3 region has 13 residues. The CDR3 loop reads CAWDTGTNSIQYF. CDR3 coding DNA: TGTGCCTGGGATACCGGGACAAATAGCATTCAGTACTTC. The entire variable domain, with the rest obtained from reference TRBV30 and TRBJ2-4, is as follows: SQTIHQWPATLVQPVGSPLSLECTVEGTSNPNLYWYRQAAGRGLQLLFYSVGIGQISSEVPQNLSASRPQDRQFILSSKKLLLSDSGFYLCAWDTGTNSIQYFGAGTRLSVL.

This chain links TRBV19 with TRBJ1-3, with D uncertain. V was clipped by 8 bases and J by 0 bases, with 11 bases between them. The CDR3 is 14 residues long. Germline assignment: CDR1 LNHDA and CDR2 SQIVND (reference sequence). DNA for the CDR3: TGTGCCAGTGGACTGTTTAGCTCTGGAAACACCATATATTTT. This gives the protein CASGLFSSGNTIYF.

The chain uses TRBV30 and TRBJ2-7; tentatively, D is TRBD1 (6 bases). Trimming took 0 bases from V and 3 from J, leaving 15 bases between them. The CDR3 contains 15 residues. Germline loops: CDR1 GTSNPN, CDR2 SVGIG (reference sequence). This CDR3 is CAWSVEGTLNYEQYF. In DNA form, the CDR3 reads TGTGCCTGGAGTGTAGAAGGGACACTTAACTACGAGCAGTACTTC.

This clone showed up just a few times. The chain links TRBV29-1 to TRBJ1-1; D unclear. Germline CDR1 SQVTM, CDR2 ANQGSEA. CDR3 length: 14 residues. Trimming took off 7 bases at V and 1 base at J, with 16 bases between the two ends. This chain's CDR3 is CSATVLLRNTEAFF. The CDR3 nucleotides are TGCAGCGCCACCGTGCTTTTGAGGAACACTGAAGCTTTCTTT.

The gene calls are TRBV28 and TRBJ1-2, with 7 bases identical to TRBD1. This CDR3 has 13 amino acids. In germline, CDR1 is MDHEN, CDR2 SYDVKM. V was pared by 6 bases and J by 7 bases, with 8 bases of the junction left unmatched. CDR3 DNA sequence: TGTGCCAGCAGATTACAGGGGTTATTTGGCTACACCTTC. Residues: CASRLQGLFGYTF.

The CDR3 spells CASTPEGGWTTEAFF. DNA for the CDR3: TGTGCCAGCACCCCTGAGGGGGGGTGGACCACTGAAGCTTTCTTT. The J gene is TRBJ1-1, the V gene TRBV2, with D perhaps matching TRBD1 (6 bases). The CDR3 totals 15 residues. The germline V gene encodes CDR1 SNHLY and CDR2 FYNNEI. Trimming removed 7 bases from V and 4 bases from J, with 19 bases in between.

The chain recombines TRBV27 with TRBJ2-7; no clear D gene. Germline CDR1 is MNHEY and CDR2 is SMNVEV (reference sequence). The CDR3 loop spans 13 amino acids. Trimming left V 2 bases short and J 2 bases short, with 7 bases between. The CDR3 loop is CASSLKQAYEQYF. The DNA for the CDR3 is TGTGCCAGCAGTTTAAAGCAAGCCTACGAGCAGTACTTC.

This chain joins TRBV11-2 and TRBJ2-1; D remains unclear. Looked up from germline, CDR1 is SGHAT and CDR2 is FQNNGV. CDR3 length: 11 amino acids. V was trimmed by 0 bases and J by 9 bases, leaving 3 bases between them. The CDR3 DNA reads TGTGCCAGCAGCTTAGATATTGAGCAGTTCTTC. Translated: CASSLDIEQFF. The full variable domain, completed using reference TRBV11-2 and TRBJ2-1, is EAGVAQSPRYKIIEKRQSVAFWCNPISGHATLYWYQQILGQGPKLLIQFQNNGVVDDSQLPKDRFSAERLKGVDSTLKIQPAKLEDSAVYLCASSLDIEQFFGPGTRLTVL.

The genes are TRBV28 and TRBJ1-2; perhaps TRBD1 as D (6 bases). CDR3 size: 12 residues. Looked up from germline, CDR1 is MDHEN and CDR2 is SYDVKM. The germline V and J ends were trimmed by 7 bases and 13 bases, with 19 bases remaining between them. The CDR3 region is CASTHGRGASTF. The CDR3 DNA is TGTGCCAGCACCCACGGGAGGGGGGCTTCCACCTTC.

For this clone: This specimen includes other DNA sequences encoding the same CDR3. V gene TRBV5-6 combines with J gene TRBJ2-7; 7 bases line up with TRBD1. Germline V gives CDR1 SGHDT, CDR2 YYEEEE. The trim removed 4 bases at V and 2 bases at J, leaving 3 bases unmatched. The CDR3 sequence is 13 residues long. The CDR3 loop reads CASSVGTAYEQYF. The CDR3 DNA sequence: TGTGCCAGCAGCGTAGGGACAGCCTACGAGCAGTACTTC. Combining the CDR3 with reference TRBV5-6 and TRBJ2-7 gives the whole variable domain DAGVTQSPTHLIKTRGQQVTLRCSPKSGHDTVSWYQQALGQGPQFIFQYYEEEERQRGNFPDRFSGHQFPNYSSELNVNALLLGDSALYLCASSVGTAYEQYFGPGTRLTVT.

The CDR3: CASSLGGREDEQYF. The CDR3 DNA reads as TGCGCCAGCAGCTTGGGCGGGAGGGAGGACGAGCAGTACTTC. The rearrangement joins TRBV5-1 to TRBJ2-7; 9 bases agree with TRBD2. V was clipped by 0 bases and J by 5 bases; unmatched bases: 3. This CDR3 has 14 residues. CDR1 SGHRS and CDR2 YFSETQ come from the germline V gene.

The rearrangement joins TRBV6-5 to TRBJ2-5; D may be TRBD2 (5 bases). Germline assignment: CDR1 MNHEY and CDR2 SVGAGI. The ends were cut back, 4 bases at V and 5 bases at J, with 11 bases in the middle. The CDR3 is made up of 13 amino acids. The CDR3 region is CASSSLTGETQYF. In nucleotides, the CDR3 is TGTGCCAGCAGTTCCCTAACGGGGGAGACCCAGTACTTC.

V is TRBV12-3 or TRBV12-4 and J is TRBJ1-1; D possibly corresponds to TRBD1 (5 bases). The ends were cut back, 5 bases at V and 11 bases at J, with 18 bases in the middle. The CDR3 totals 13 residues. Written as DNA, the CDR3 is TGTGCCAGCAGTCCTTGGGCTAGGGGCGCGGCTTTCTTT. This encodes CASSPWARGAAFF.

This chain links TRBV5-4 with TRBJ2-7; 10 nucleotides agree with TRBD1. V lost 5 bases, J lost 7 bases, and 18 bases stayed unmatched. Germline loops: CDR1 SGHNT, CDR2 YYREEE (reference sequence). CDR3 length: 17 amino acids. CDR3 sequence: CASSWTGTGAAPREQYF. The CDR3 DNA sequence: TGTGCCAGCAGTTGGACCGGGACAGGGGCCGCCCCTAGAGAGCAGTACTTC.

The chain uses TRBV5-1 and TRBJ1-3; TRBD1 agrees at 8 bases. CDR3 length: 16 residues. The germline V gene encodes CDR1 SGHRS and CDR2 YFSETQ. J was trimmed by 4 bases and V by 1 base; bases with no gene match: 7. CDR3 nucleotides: TGCGCCAGCAGCTTGCGGCAGGGGGCGAGGGGAAACACCATATATTTT. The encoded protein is CASSLRQGARGNTIYF.

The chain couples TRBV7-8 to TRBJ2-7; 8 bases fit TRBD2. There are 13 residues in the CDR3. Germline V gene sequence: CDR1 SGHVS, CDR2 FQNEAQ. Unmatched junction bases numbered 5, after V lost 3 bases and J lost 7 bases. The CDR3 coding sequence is TGTGCCAGCAGCTTGGGACTAGTGGGAGAGCAGTACTTC. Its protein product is CASSLGLVGEQYF.

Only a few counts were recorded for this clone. CDR3 region: CAWKRPSGNTIYF. CDR3 DNA sequence: TGTGCCTGGAAGCGCCCCTCTGGAAACACCATATATTTT. The chain joins TRBV30 to TRBJ1-3; D call uncertain. There are 13 residues in the CDR3. Germline V gene data show CDR1 as GTSNPN and CDR2 as SVGIG (reference sequence). The V end was cut by 4 bases, the J end by 0 bases, with 7 bases between.

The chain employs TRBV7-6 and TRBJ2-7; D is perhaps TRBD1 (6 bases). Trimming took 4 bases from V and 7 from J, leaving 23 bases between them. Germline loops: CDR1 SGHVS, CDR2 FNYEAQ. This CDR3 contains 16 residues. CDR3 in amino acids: CASSSDLGGAPGEQYF. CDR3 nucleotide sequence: TGTGCCAGCAGCTCCGATTTAGGGGGAGCCCCGGGTGAGCAGTACTTC. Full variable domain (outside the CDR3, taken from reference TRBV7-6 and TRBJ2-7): GAGVSQSPRYKVTKRGQDVALRCDPISGHVSLYWYRQALGQGPEFLTYFNYEAQQDKSGLPNDRFSAERPEGSISTLTIQRTEQRDSAMYRCASSSDLGGAPGEQYFGPGTRLTVT.

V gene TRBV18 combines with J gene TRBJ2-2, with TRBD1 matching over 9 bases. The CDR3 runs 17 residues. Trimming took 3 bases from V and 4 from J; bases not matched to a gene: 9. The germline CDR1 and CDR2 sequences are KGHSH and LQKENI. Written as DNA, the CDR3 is TGTGCCAGCTCACCCCGGACAGGGGAGAGTTTCACCGGGGAGCTGTTTTTT. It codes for CASSPRTGESFTGELFF. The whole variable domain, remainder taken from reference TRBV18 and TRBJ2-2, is NAGVMQNPRHLVRRRGQEARLRCSPMKGHSHVYWYRQLPEEGLKFMVYLQKENIIDESGMPKERFSAEFPKEGPSILRIQQVVRGDSAAYFCASSPRTGESFTGELFFGEGSRLTVL.

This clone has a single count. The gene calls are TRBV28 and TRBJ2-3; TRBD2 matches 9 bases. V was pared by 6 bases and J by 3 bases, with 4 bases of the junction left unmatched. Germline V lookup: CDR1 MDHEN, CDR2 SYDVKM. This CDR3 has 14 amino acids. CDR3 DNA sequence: TGTGCCAGCAGCCGTAGCGGGAGTACAGATACGCAGTATTTT. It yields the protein CASSRSGSTDTQYF.

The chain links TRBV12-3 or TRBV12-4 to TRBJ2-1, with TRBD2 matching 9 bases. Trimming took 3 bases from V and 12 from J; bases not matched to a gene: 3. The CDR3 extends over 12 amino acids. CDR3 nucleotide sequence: TGTGCCAGCAGTTTGGGAGCGGGAGGGCAGTTCTTC. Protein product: CASSLGAGGQFF.

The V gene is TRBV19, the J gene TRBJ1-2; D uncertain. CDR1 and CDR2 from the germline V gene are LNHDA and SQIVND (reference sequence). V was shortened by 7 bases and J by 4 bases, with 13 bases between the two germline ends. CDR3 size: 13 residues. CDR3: CASTPVEGYGYTF. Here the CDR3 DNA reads TGTGCCAGTACTCCCGTTGAGGGCTATGGCTACACCTTC.

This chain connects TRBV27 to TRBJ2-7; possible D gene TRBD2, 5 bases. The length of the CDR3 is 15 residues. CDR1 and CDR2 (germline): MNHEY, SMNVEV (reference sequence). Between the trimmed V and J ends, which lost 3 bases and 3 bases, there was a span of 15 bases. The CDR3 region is CASSFSTRRDYEQYF. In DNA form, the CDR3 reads TGTGCCAGCAGTTTCTCTACTAGGAGAGACTACGAGCAGTACTTC.